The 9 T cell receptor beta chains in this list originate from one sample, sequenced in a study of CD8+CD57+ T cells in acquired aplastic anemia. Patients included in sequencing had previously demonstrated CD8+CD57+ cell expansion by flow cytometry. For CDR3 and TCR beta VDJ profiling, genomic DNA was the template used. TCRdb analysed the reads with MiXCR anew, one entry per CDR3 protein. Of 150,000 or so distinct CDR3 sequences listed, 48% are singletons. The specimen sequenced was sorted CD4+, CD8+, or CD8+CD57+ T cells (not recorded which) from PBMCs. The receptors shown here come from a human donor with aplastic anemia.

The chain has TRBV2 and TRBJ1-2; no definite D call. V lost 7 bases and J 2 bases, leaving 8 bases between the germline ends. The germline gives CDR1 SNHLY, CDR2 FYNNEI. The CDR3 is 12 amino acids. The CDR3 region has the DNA TGTGCCAGCACGGAGGGAAACTATGGCTACACCTTC. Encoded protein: CASTEGNYGYTF.

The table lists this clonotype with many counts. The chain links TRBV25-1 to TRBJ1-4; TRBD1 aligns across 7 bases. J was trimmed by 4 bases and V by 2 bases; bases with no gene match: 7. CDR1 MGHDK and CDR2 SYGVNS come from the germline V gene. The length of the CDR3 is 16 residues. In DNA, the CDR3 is TGTGCCAGCAGTGAACGGCCCAGGGGGAGTAATGAAAAACTGTTTTTT. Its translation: CASSERPRGSNEKLFF.

CDR3 amino acids: CASSAQQGTGETQYF. The CDR3 DNA reads as TGTGCCAGCAGCGCTCAACAGGGTACCGGAGAGACCCAGTACTTC. The rearrangement uses TRBV9 and TRBJ2-5; TRBD1 is a possible D gene (6 bases). V dropped 3 bases and J dropped 4 bases, with 16 bases sitting between them. Looked up from germline, CDR1 is SGDLS and CDR2 is YYNGEE. CDR3 length: 15 amino acids.

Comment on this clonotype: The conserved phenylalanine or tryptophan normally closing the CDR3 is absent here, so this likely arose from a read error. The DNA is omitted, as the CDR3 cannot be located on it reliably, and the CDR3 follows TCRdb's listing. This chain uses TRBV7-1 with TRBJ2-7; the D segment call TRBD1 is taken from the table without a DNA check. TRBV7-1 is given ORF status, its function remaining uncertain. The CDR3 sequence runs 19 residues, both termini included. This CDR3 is CASSSPGQGAIRAMYEQCS.

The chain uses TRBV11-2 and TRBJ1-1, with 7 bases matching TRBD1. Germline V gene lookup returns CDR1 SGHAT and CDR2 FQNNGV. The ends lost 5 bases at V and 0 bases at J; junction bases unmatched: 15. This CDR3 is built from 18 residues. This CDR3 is CASSVQGTSPFMNTEAFF. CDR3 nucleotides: TGTGCCAGCAGCGTACAGGGGACATCCCCTTTCATGAACACTGAAGCTTTCTTT.

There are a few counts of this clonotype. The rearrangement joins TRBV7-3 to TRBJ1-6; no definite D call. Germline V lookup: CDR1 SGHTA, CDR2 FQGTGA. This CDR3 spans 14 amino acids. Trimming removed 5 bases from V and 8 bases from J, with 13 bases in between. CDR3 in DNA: TGTGCCAGCAGCCCCCGGGGTACCGATTCACCCCTCCACTTT. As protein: CASSPRGTDSPLHF.

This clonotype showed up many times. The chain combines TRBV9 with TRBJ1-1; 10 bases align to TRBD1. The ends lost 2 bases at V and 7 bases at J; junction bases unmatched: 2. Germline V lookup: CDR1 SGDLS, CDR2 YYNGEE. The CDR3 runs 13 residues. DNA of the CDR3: TGTGCCAGCAGCGTGGACAGGGGGGGTGAAGCTTTCTTT. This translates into CASSVDRGGEAFF.

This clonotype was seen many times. In DNA, the CDR3 is TGTGCCAGCTCCCCTCCGGGACAGATCTACGAGCAGTACTTC. This gives the protein CASSPPGQIYEQYF. The gene calls are TRBV14 and TRBJ2-7; 7 bases fit TRBD1. CDR1 and CDR2 from the germline V gene are SGHDN and FVKESK. The CDR3 has 14 residues. The V and J ends lost 8 bases and 3 bases, in that order; junction bases with no gene match: 10.

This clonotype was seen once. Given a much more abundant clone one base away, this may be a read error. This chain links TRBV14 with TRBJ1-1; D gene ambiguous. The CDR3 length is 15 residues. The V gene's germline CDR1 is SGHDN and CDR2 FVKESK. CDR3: CASSLTGNENTEAFF. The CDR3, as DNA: TGCGCCAGCAGCCTTACCGGGAACGAGAACACTGAAGCTTTCTTT.